These 30 T cell receptor beta chains originate from one sample sequenced in a study of cytomegalovirus exposure and HLA in healthy donors. The primer mix had 60 Vbeta and 13 Jbeta primers. Profiled with immunoSEQ multiplex PCR; TCRdb holds only in-frame clones, not every one. Of 200,000 to 250,000 clones listed, 75% to 80% were seen once; the top ten hold around 1.8%. Sample: PBMCs. All receptors come from a man aged 18 to 35 in good health and CMV-seronegative.

This chain uses TRBV28 with TRBJ1-1, with unresolved D. In germline, CDR1 is MDHEN, CDR2 SYDVKM. Trimming removed 2 bases from V and 4 bases from J, with 11 bases in between. The CDR3 has 14 residues. CDR3 region: CASSLKARGTEAFF. The DNA of the CDR3 is TGTGCCAGCAGTTTAAAGGCACGGGGCACTGAAGCTTTCTTT.

The chain couples TRBV7-3 to TRBJ2-7; TRBD1 aligns across 7 bases. This CDR3 is built from 14 residues. Germline lookup yields CDR1 SGHTA and CDR2 FQGTGA. Trimming at V came to 1 base and at J to 7 bases, leaving 7 bases not matched to a gene. The CDR3 DNA is TGTGCCAGCAGCTTAATAGGGGGCATGAGGGAGCAGTACTTC. It specifies CASSLIGGMREQYF.

V and J are TRBV29-1 and TRBJ2-7; 10 nucleotides align to TRBD1. Germline trimming cut 1 base from V and 5 bases from J; bases unmatched to any gene: 8. Germline V lookup: CDR1 SQVTM, CDR2 ANQGSEA. The CDR3 covers 15 residues. CDR3 in DNA: TGCAGCGTTGAAGGCCGGGACAGGGGCTACCACGAGCAGTACTTC. Translated: CSVEGRDRGYHEQYF.

This rearrangement joins TRBV30 to TRBJ1-4, with TRBD1 matching 7 bases. The junction had 4 bases not matched to a gene; V was cut back by 2 bases and J by 1 base. Germline CDR1 reads GTSNPN; CDR2 reads SVGIG (reference sequence). The CDR3 contains 15 residues. CDR3 coding DNA: TGTGCCTGGAGTAGGAGACAGGGAACTAATGAAAAACTGTTTTTT. Protein sequence: CAWSRRQGTNEKLFF.

In the case of this clone: The identical CDR3 is also encoded by other nucleotide sequences in the sample. V and J are TRBV30 and TRBJ1-5; TRBD1 is a possible D gene (5 bases). This CDR3 has 13 residues. Germline V lookup: CDR1 GTSNPN, CDR2 SVGIG (reference sequence). Trimming left V 2 bases short and J 0 bases short, with 5 bases between. The CDR3 bases are TGTGCCTGGAGTAGGGGTAGCAATCAGCCCCAGCATTTT. It is translated as CAWSRGSNQPQHF.

This sequence joins TRBV7-2 and TRBJ2-7, with D possibly matching TRBD2 (6 bases). This CDR3 comprises 15 residues. Per germline, CDR1 SGHTA and CDR2 FQGNSA. Trimming removed 0 bases from V and 3 bases from J, with 12 bases in between. CDR3 DNA sequence: TGTGCCAGCAGCTTAGCGCCGGGAGCAAACTACGAGCAGTACTTC. Translated: CASSLAPGANYEQYF.

V is TRBV6-6 and J is TRBJ2-2; the D gene is possibly TRBD1 (6 bases). The germline V and J ends were trimmed by 1 base and 4 bases, with 13 bases remaining between them. Per the germline V gene, CDR1 is MNHNY and CDR2 is SVGAGI (reference sequence). This CDR3 is built from 16 residues. The CDR3 sequence is CASSYLPSGATGELFF. The CDR3 coding sequence is TGTGCCAGCAGTTACTTACCCTCAGGGGCCACCGGGGAGCTGTTTTTT.

The chain recombines TRBV27 with TRBJ2-7; TRBD1 agrees at 7 bases. The CDR3 sequence is 14 residues long. Germline V gives CDR1 MNHEY, CDR2 SMNVEV (reference sequence). V shed 5 bases and J 5 bases; nucleotides not matched to a gene: 9. The CDR3 region is CASSPSGQYHEQYF. CDR3 sequence (DNA): TGTGCCAGCAGTCCCTCGGGACAGTATCACGAGCAGTACTTC.

This clone was counted once. This sequence joins TRBV6-5 and TRBJ2-7, with TRBD1 matching 9 bases. The V and J ends lost 0 bases and 4 bases, in that order; junction bases with no gene match: 4. The CDR3 has 15 amino acids. The germline gives CDR1 MNHEY, CDR2 SVGAGI. In DNA form, the CDR3 reads TGTGCCAGCAGTTACTCAAGGGACAGGGAGTACGAGCAGTACTTC. It translates to CASSYSRDREYEQYF.

The J gene is TRBJ2-7, the V gene TRBV7-6; 11 bases are a match to TRBD2. The CDR3 totals 18 residues. J was trimmed by 0 bases and V by 1 base; bases with no gene match: 8. Looked up from germline, CDR1 is SGHVS and CDR2 is FNYEAQ. The CDR3 DNA sequence: TGTGCCAGCAGCTTAGATGGAAAGACTAGCGGGAACTCCTACGAGCAGTACTTC. Protein product: CASSLDGKTSGNSYEQYF.

The CDR3 here is CASSQDVGTQYF. The CDR3, as DNA: TGCGCCAGCAGCCAAGATGTCGGTACGCAGTATTTT. V and J are TRBV4-3 and TRBJ2-3; D gene uncertain. The CDR3 contains 12 residues. The germline V gene encodes CDR1 LGHNA and CDR2 YSLEER. Trimming left V 0 bases short and J 8 bases short, with 6 bases between.

The V and J genes are TRBV19 and TRBJ2-5, with D perhaps TRBD1 (5 bases). V was trimmed by 2 bases and J by 2 bases, leaving 15 bases between them. The CDR3 runs to 16 residues. The germline V gene encodes CDR1 LNHDA and CDR2 SQIVND (reference sequence). The DNA for the CDR3 is TGTGCCAGTAGTATAAGTAGGGGTTCGTCGCAAGAGACCCAGTACTTC. Its protein product is CASSISRGSSQETQYF.

The sample holds one count of this clone. The chain combines TRBV30 with TRBJ2-5; perhaps TRBD1 as D (5 bases). The CDR3 totals 13 residues. V gave up 0 bases and J gave up 2 bases, with 7 bases separating them. CDR1 and CDR2 (germline): GTSNPN, SVGIG (reference sequence). CDR3 sequence reads: CAWSVRGQETQYF. Written as DNA, the CDR3 is TGTGCCTGGAGTGTAAGGGGACAAGAGACCCAGTACTTC. Together with reference TRBV30 and TRBJ2-5, the CDR3 gives the full variable domain: SQTIHQWPATLVQPVGSPLSLECTVEGTSNPNLYWYRQAAGRGLQLLFYSVGIGQISSEVPQNLSASRPQDRQFILSSKKLLLSDSGFYLCAWSVRGQETQYFGPGTRLLVL.

The chain couples TRBV4-3 to TRBJ2-3; D is perhaps TRBD1 (5 bases). The CDR3 spans 16 residues. The germline CDR1 and CDR2 sequences are LGHNA and YSLEER. Trimming shortened V by 4 bases and J by 2 bases, and 16 bases separated the two germline ends. The CDR3 protein is CASSPEAGFPTDTQYF. DNA for the CDR3: TGCGCCAGCAGCCCCGAAGCAGGGTTCCCCACAGATACGCAGTATTTT.

This sequence joins TRBV30 and TRBJ2-3; D is unclear. The CDR3 spans 14 residues. V lost 1 base to trimming and J lost 0 bases, with 8 bases between them. CDR1 and CDR2 from the germline V gene are GTSNPN and SVGIG (reference sequence). The CDR3 reads CAWSGLASTDTQYF. CDR3 in DNA: TGTGCCTGGAGTGGGTTAGCTAGCACAGATACGCAGTATTTT. Full variable domain (remainder filled in from reference TRBV30 and TRBJ2-3): SQTIHQWPATLVQPVGSPLSLECTVEGTSNPNLYWYRQAAGRGLQLLFYSVGIGQISSEVPQNLSASRPQDRQFILSSKKLLLSDSGFYLCAWSGLASTDTQYFGPGTRLTVL.

This clone appeared a single time. The genes are TRBV9 and TRBJ2-7; D may be TRBD1 (6 bases). The CDR3 extends over 15 amino acids. V lost 4 bases, J lost 1 base, and 15 bases lay in between. From germline, CDR1 is SGDLS and CDR2 YYNGEE. The CDR3 DNA is TGTGCCAGCAGCCCGGCAGGGGATGTTTCCTACGAGCAGTACTTC. This encodes CASSPAGDVSYEQYF.

V and J are TRBV7-9 and TRBJ2-1; possibly TRBD2 for D (5 bases). V shed 2 bases and J shed 0 bases, with 14 bases lying between them. CDR1 is SEHNR and CDR2 is FQNEAQ in the germline V gene (reference sequence). This CDR3 spans 17 amino acids. The CDR3 sequence is CASSLRTPGNSYNEQFF. The DNA of the CDR3 is TGTGCCAGCAGCTTACGGACCCCGGGGAACTCCTACAATGAGCAGTTCTTC.

The chain carries TRBV9 and TRBJ2-3; 9 nucleotides agree with TRBD2. J gave up 6 bases and V 4 bases, and 15 bases lay outside the gene matches. This CDR3 has 17 amino acids. CDR1 is SGDLS, CDR2 YYNGEE, per germline. The CDR3 sequence is CASSIGVAGAGGDTQYF. CDR3 DNA: TGTGCCAGCAGCATAGGGGTAGCGGGGGCCGGGGGGGATACGCAGTATTTT.

The chain couples TRBV27 to TRBJ2-7; D may be TRBD2 (5 bases). V was trimmed by 5 bases and J by 2 bases, leaving 19 bases between them. Germline-derived CDR1 and CDR2 are MNHEY and SMNVEV (reference sequence). The CDR3 sequence is 16 residues long. This chain's CDR3 is CASSTGLLRAPYEQYF. As DNA, the CDR3 is TGTGCCAGCAGTACTGGCCTGTTGAGGGCCCCCTACGAGCAGTACTTC.

This clone has a single count. The chain joins TRBV29-1 to TRBJ1-2; 7 bases map to TRBD1. The CDR3 runs 12 residues. CDR1 and CDR2 (germline): SQVTM, ANQGSEA. The V and J ends lost 7 bases and 5 bases, in that order; junction bases with no gene match: 7. The CDR3 region is CSGGDSLYGYTF. The CDR3 bases are TGCAGCGGGGGGGACAGTCTATATGGCTACACCTTC.

The chain uses TRBV30 and TRBJ2-5; TRBD1 matches at 9 bases. The assigned J gene may be wrong: the sequence end matches TRBJ2-7 better. Germline loops: CDR1 GTSNPN, CDR2 SVGIG (reference sequence). The CDR3 runs 14 residues. The CDR3 nucleotides read TGTGCCTGGAGTTTGACAGGGGGAGCCTACGAGCAGTACTTC. Encoded protein: CAWSLTGGAYEQYF.

The J gene is TRBJ1-4, the V gene TRBV5-4, with 7 bases lining up with TRBD1. Trimming took 2 bases from V and 0 from J; bases not matched to a gene: 1. CDR1 is SGHNT, CDR2 YYREEE, per germline (reference sequence). CDR3 size: 15 residues. This CDR3 is CASSFGQATNEKLFF. In nucleotides, the CDR3 is TGTGCCAGCAGCTTCGGACAGGCAACTAATGAAAAACTGTTTTTT.

J is TRBJ2-5 and V is TRBV6-5; no clear D gene. The DNA matches TRBJ2-7 better at its end, which makes the J call doubtful. Germline CDR1 MNHEY, CDR2 SVGAGI. This CDR3 comprises 13 residues. Here the CDR3 DNA reads TGTGCCAGCAGTTACTCCTCTTATTACGAGCAGTACTTC. Its protein product is CASSYSSYYEQYF.

This clone was observed a single time. DNA for the CDR3: TGTGCCAGCTCACCACAGGACAACAGGGTGGTGAAGAACACTGAAGCTTTCTTT. Its translation: CASSPQDNRVVKNTEAFF. The genes are TRBV18 and TRBJ1-1; a possible D gene is TRBD1 (6 bases). The CDR3 loop spans 18 amino acids. Germline CDR1 reads KGHSH; CDR2 reads LQKENI. V was pared by 1 base and J by 1 base, with 19 bases between. The full variable domain, with the rest looked up from reference TRBV18 and TRBJ1-1, is NAGVMQNPRHLVRRRGQEARLRCSPMKGHSHVYWYRQLPEEGLKFMVYLQKENIIDESGMPKERFSAEFPKEGPSILRIQQVVRGDSAAYFCASSPQDNRVVKNTEAFFGQGTRLTVV.

The chain recombines TRBV7-9 with TRBJ2-3; possible D gene TRBD2, 7 bases. With 4 bases removed from V and 2 bases from J, the gap between germline ends came to 10 bases. The CDR3 sequence is 14 residues long. The germline V gene has CDR1 SEHNR and CDR2 FQNEAQ (reference sequence). The CDR3 nucleotides read TGTGCCAGCAGCTCGGGGGGCTACACAGATACGCAGTATTTT. Amino acids: CASSSGGYTDTQYF.

The rearrangement uses TRBV29-1 and TRBJ2-1; D perhaps matches TRBD2 (5 bases). Trimming shortened V by 6 bases and J by 9 bases, and 12 bases separated the two germline ends. CDR3 size: 11 residues. CDR1 and CDR2 from the germline V gene are SQVTM and ANQGSEA. CDR3 protein: CSVIRGSEQFF. DNA for the CDR3: TGCAGCGTGATTAGAGGGAGTGAGCAGTTCTTC.

The chain carries TRBV4-3 and TRBJ2-2; 14 bases are a match to TRBD2. Trimming at V came to 4 bases and at J to 5 bases, leaving 15 bases not matched to a gene. The CDR3 runs 20 residues. Germline CDR1 LGHNA, CDR2 YSLEER. CDR3 protein: CASSPHPLTSGRAGTGELFF. CDR3 DNA sequence: TGCGCCAGCAGCCCACATCCACTGACTAGCGGGAGGGCAGGGACCGGGGAGCTGTTTTTT.

The chain joins TRBV29-1 to TRBJ2-5; 10 bases are a match to TRBD2. This CDR3 has 17 amino acids. After removal of 0 bases from V and 3 bases from J, the junction contained 10 bases not matched to a gene. Germline V gene sequence: CDR1 SQVTM, CDR2 ANQGSEA. CDR3: CSVEDLVLAGLKETQYF. The CDR3 nucleotides read TGCAGCGTTGAAGATCTCGTACTAGCGGGGTTAAAAGAGACCCAGTACTTC.

V gene TRBV7-9 combines with J gene TRBJ2-7, with 9 bases aligning to TRBD2. Germline V gives CDR1 SEHNR, CDR2 FQNEAQ (reference sequence). V was clipped by 5 bases and J by 2 bases; unmatched bases: 4. The length of the CDR3 is 14 residues. This CDR3 is CASSPGLATYEQYF. CDR3 coding DNA: TGTGCCAGCAGCCCGGGACTAGCAACCTACGAGCAGTACTTC.

The V gene is TRBV7-9, the J gene TRBJ1-5; 10 positions match TRBD1. Germline loops: CDR1 SEHNR, CDR2 FQNEAQ (reference sequence). V gave up 8 bases and J gave up 0 bases; unmatched junction bases: 7. The CDR3 consists of 16 residues. The CDR3 is CASGTGDGYSNQPQHF. The CDR3 DNA sequence: TGTGCCAGCGGGACAGGGGACGGTTATAGCAATCAGCCCCAGCATTTT.